The next 12 T cell receptor beta chains were all read from a single sample in a study of cytomegalovirus exposure and HLA in healthy donors. The PCR had 60 Vbeta and 13 Jbeta primers. Libraries were prepared by immunoSEQ multiplex PCR; TCRdb keeps only in-frame clonotypes and omits some of them. The table lists about 100,000 clones, about 80% of them singletons. The sample consisted of PBMCs. These receptor sequences come from a woman aged 60-70 years in good health and CMV-seronegative.

The chain couples TRBV7-9 to TRBJ2-2, with 8 bases identical to TRBD1. Germline CDR1 reads SEHNR; CDR2 reads FQNEAQ (reference sequence). The CDR3 consists of 16 residues. V dropped 4 bases and J dropped 6; count of bases not matched to a gene: 10. Here the CDR3 DNA reads TGTGCCAGCAGCTCTCCCGGACAGGGAATGGCCGGGGAGCTGTTTTTT. Translating it yields CASSSPGQGMAGELFF.

This chain joins TRBV4-3 and TRBJ1-2; the match to TRBD1 covers 8 bases. Germline V gene lookup returns CDR1 LGHNA and CDR2 YSLEER. The CDR3 runs 13 residues. V lost 4 bases to trimming and J lost 7 bases; unmatched junction nucleotides: 5. The CDR3 reads CASSPGQGAGYTF. Written as DNA, the CDR3 is TGCGCCAGCAGCCCCGGCCAGGGGGCTGGCTACACCTTC.

The DNA of the CDR3 is TGTGCCAGCAGTCAATGGACAGGGGTGGCTGAAAAACTGTTTTTT. Translated, it gives CASSQWTGVAEKLFF. V usage is TRBV2 and J usage is TRBJ1-4, with 9 bases fitting TRBD1. Germline CDR1 is SNHLY and CDR2 is FYNNEI. Trimming removed 5 bases from V and 7 bases from J; junction bases left unmatched: 8. The CDR3 sequence is 15 residues long.

The V and J genes are TRBV19 and TRBJ1-1; D call uncertain. V was cut by 6 bases and J by 0 bases, with 8 bases left in between. From germline, CDR1 is LNHDA and CDR2 SQIVND (reference sequence). The CDR3 loop spans 13 amino acids. The CDR3 sequence is CASRQSMNTEAFF. The CDR3 DNA follows: TGTGCCAGTAGACAGAGCATGAACACTGAAGCTTTCTTT.

This clone was counted a few times. This chain connects TRBV7-2 to TRBJ1-2; no clear D. From germline, CDR1 is SGHTA and CDR2 FQGNSA. This CDR3 contains 14 residues. Trimming stripped 2 bases from V and 4 bases from J, with 11 bases between. The CDR3 here is CASSLNEGLYGYTF. As DNA, the CDR3 is TGTGCCAGCAGCTTAAATGAGGGCCTCTATGGCTACACCTTC.

The chain joins TRBV7-9 to TRBJ2-1, with D perhaps TRBD2 (7 bases). CDR3 length: 15 residues. The V and J ends lost 1 base and 9 bases respectively, with 16 bases between them. Germline V gives CDR1 SEHNR, CDR2 FQNEAQ (reference sequence). CDR3 loop: CASSLEGGRGGEQFF. For the CDR3, the DNA is TGTGCCAGCAGCTTAGAAGGGGGGAGGGGTGGTGAGCAGTTCTTC.

The CDR3 is CASSKGGATGNEQFF. The CDR3 nucleotides read TGCGCCAGCAGTAAAGGGGGGGCCACGGGGAATGAGCAGTTCTTC. This chain joins TRBV5-1 and TRBJ2-1; D is possibly TRBD2 (7 bases). The V gene's germline CDR1 is SGHRS and CDR2 YFSETQ. The CDR3 covers 15 residues. The V gene lost 5 bases and the J gene lost 7 bases, with 19 bases spanning the gap.

The genes are TRBV28 and TRBJ2-1, with D unresolved. The CDR3 is made up of 12 amino acids. CDR1 is MDHEN and CDR2 is SYDVKM in the germline V gene. The V and J ends lost 4 bases and 9 bases respectively, with 10 bases between them. CDR3 residues: CASSSDLGEQFF. The CDR3 DNA sequence: TGTGCCAGCAGTTCGGATCTAGGTGAGCAGTTCTTC.

In the case of this clone: At the DNA level, this CDR3 is encoded by other sequences in the same sample as well. The chain couples TRBV19 to TRBJ1-1, with D hard to call. Germline V gives CDR1 LNHDA, CDR2 SQIVND (reference sequence). The V gene lost 2 bases and the J gene lost 1 base, with 5 bases spanning the gap. This CDR3 comprises 13 residues. CDR3 nucleotides: TGTGCCAGTAGTATACTTAGGAACACTGAAGCTTTCTTT. Protein product: CASSILRNTEAFF. Together with reference TRBV19 and TRBJ1-1, the CDR3 gives the full variable domain: DGGITQSPKYLFRKEGQNVTLSCEQNLNHDAMYWYRQDPGQGLRLIYYSQIVNDFQKGDIAEGYSVSREKKESFPLTVTSAQKNPTAFYLCASSILRNTEAFFGQGTRLTVV.

Written as DNA, the CDR3 is TGTGCCAGTCGACAGGGTGGAGATTCGAATACGCAGTATTTT. Amino acid sequence: CASRQGGDSNTQYF. This sequence joins TRBV19 and TRBJ2-3; 7 nucleotides line up with TRBD1. The CDR3 totals 14 residues. The germline V gene encodes CDR1 LNHDA and CDR2 SQIVND (reference sequence). V shed 8 bases and J 7 bases; nucleotides not matched to a gene: 12. Filled out from reference TRBV19 and TRBJ2-3, the complete variable domain reads DGGITQSPKYLFRKEGQNVTLSCEQNLNHDAMYWYRQDPGQGLRLIYYSQIVNDFQKGDIAEGYSVSREKKESFPLTVTSAQKNPTAFYLCASRQGGDSNTQYFGPGTRLTVL.

With regard to this clone: Other DNA sequences in this specimen translate into the identical CDR3. V is TRBV6-5 and J is TRBJ1-2, with 7 bases aligning to TRBD1. After removal of 2 bases from V and 3 bases from J, the junction contained 0 bases not matched to a gene. This CDR3 spans 13 amino acids. Per germline, CDR1 MNHEY and CDR2 SVGAGI. This chain's CDR3 is CASSYGTDYGYTF. The CDR3, as DNA: TGTGCCAGCAGTTACGGGACAGACTATGGCTACACCTTC.

The chain has TRBV27 and TRBJ1-6; TRBD1 might be the D (6 bases). V was cut by 3 bases and J by 0 bases, with 18 bases left in between. The germline gives CDR1 MNHEY, CDR2 SMNVEV (reference sequence). The CDR3 is made up of 19 amino acids. The CDR3 reads CASSLSQGSVSSYNSPLHF. In DNA, the CDR3 is TGTGCCAGCAGTTTGTCTCAGGGGAGTGTGAGCTCCTATAATTCACCCCTCCACTTT.